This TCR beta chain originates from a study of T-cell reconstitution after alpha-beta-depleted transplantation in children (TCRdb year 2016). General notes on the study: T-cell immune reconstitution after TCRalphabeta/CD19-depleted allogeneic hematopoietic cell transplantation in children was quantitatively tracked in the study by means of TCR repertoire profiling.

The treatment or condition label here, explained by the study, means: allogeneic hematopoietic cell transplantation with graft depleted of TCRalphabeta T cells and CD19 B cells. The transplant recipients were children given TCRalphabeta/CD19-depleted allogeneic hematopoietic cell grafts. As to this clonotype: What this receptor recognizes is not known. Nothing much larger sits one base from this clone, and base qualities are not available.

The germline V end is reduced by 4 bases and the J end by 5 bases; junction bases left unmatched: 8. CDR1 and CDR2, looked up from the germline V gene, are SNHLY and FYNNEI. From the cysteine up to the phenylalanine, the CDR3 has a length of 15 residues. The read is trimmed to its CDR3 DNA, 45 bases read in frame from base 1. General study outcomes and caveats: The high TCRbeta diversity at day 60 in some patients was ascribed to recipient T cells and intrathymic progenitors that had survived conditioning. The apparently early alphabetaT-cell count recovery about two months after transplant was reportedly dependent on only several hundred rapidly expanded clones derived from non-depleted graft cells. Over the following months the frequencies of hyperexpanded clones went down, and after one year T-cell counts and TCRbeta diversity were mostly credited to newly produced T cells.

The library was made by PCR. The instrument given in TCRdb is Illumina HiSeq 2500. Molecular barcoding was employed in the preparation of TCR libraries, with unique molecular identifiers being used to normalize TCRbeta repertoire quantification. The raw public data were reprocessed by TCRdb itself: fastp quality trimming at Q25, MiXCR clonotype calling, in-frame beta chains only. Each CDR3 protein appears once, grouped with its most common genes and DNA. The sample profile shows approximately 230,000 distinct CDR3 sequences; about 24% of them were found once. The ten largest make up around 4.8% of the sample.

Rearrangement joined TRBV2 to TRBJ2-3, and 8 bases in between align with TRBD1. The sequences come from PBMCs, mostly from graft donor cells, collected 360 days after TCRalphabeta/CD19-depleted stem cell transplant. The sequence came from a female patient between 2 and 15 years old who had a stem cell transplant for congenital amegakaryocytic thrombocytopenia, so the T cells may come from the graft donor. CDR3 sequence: CASSVVRGLGDTQYF. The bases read TGTGCCAGCAGTGTCGTCAGGGGGCTTGGAGATACGCAGTATTTT.